The entry below describes one T cell receptor beta chain. What it recognizes is unknown. Sequence at one end of the junction differs from germline and may be a read error. These data come from a study of cytomegalovirus exposure and HLA in healthy donors. PCR primers comprised 60 Vbeta and 13 Jbeta primers. The method was immunoSEQ multiplex PCR; TCRdb's version includes in-frame clones alone and lacks a portion of them. The repertoire holds about 67,000 clones, with roughly two thirds as singletons. Participants comprised healthy donors of bone marrow. The study, taken as a whole, reports: Specificity for CMV antigens was confirmed in vitro for a few of the CMV-associated chains. Researchers counted around 180 TCR beta chains as cytomegalovirus-associated. Previously analyzed data showed that most TCR beta V segments were productive at a frequency of about 87% or about 30%.

The germline gives CDR1 SGHRS, CDR2 YFSETQ. This CDR3 spans 12 amino acids. The TCR originated in a young woman in good health and CMV-seronegative. Sequenced material: PBMCs. The chain has TRBV5-1 and TRBJ2-3; D unclear. CDR3 residues: CASSLVADTQYF. The CDR3 nucleotides read TGTGCCAGCAGCTTGGTAGCAGATACGCAGTATTTT.